A single sample is the source of the 23 T cell receptor beta chains below, sequenced in a study of early T cells in non-severe SARS-CoV-2 infection. Using its own MiXCR run on the 5' RACE reads, TCRdb lists one record per CDR3 protein. The repertoire holds about 28,000 distinct CDR3 sequences, with 4.6% as singletons. Source: whole blood, taken at baseline. These TCRs come from an adult who was a healthcare worker with PCR-confirmed SARS-CoV-2 infection or an uninfected control (not recorded which).

The chain combines TRBV5-1 with TRBJ2-5; possible D gene TRBD1, 6 bases. The CDR3 is made up of 14 amino acids. Germline V gene lookup returns CDR1 SGHRS and CDR2 YFSETQ. With 3 bases removed from V and 3 bases from J, the gap between germline ends came to 12 bases. Written as DNA, the CDR3 is TGCGCCAGCAGCTCGCCGAACAGGGAAGAGACCCAGTACTTC. Translating it yields CASSSPNREETQYF.

This rearrangement joins TRBV20-1 to TRBJ2-1; 8 nucleotides agree with TRBD2. The CDR3 is made up of 14 amino acids. V lost 3 bases to trimming and J lost 3 bases; unmatched junction nucleotides: 4. Per germline, CDR1 DFQATT and CDR2 SNEGSKA (reference sequence). The CDR3 coding sequence is TGCAGTGCTAGTCCCGGGACTAGCTACAATGAGCAGTTCTTC. Its protein product is CSASPGTSYNEQFF.

This clonotype was counted many times. The chain links TRBV6-5 to TRBJ1-2; possibly TRBD1 for D (6 bases). With 5 bases removed from V and 0 bases from J, the gap between germline ends came to 10 bases. CDR1 is MNHEY and CDR2 is SVGAGI in the germline V gene. The CDR3 length is 14 residues. The DNA of the CDR3 is TGTGCCAGCAGTGACAGGCGGACTAACTATGGCTACACCTTC. Translation gives CASSDRRTNYGYTF.

This clonotype was recorded many times. The V call is TRBV5-1, the J call TRBJ2-1, with D possibly being TRBD1 (6 bases). V lost 4 bases and J lost 4, with 9 bases in between. Germline-derived CDR1 and CDR2 are SGHRS and YFSETQ. The CDR3 has 13 residues. CDR3 in amino acids: CASSTDSYNEQFF. The CDR3 DNA reads TGCGCCAGCAGCACGGACAGTTACAATGAGCAGTTCTTC.

This clonotype was counted ten times or more. The gene calls are TRBV7-2 and TRBJ1-3; possible D gene TRBD1, 5 bases. Germline CDR1 SGHTA, CDR2 FQGNSA. This CDR3 has 15 residues. V was trimmed by 5 bases and J by 0 bases, leaving 11 bases between them. CDR3 sequence reads: CASSPFQGSGNTIYF. The CDR3 DNA is TGTGCCAGCAGCCCCTTCCAGGGCTCTGGAAACACCATATATTTT.

The chain employs TRBV19 and TRBJ2-5, with D unclear. Trimming left V 4 bases short and J 5 bases short, with 20 bases between. The V gene's germline CDR1 is LNHDA and CDR2 SQIVND (reference sequence). The length of the CDR3 is 16 residues. DNA for the CDR3: TGTGCCAGTAGTACCCCCCGCCCGGGTCGCAAGGAGACCCAGTACTTC. Amino acids: CASSTPRPGRKETQYF.

This clonotype came up many times. The genes are TRBV20-1 and TRBJ2-7; weak D call: TRBD2 (6 bases). Germline V gene data show CDR1 as DFQATT and CDR2 as SNEGSKA (reference sequence). The CDR3 spans 15 residues. Deletions cut 1 base from V and 2 bases from J, with 15 bases between. Here the CDR3 DNA reads TGCAGTGCTAGAGTGGTCCGGGGGACCCCCTACGAGCAGTACTTC. This encodes CSARVVRGTPYEQYF.

This clonotype appeared many times. V gene TRBV11-3 combines with J gene TRBJ2-7, with 13 bases identical to TRBD2. Trimming cost V 6 bases and J 1 base; bases outside gene matches: 12. Germline CDR1 reads SGHNT; CDR2 reads YENEEA. The CDR3 loop spans 18 amino acids. CDR3 sequence: CASSHPGLAGSYSYEQYF. The CDR3 DNA is TGTGCCAGCAGTCATCCGGGACTAGCGGGGAGTTATTCCTACGAGCAGTACTTC.

The table lists this clonotype with a few counts. Here the CDR3 DNA reads TGTGCCAGCAGCTTTGGAGCAGGGGAGGAGACCCAGTACTTC. It yields the protein CASSFGAGEETQYF. The V gene is TRBV5-6, the J gene TRBJ2-5; the D gene is possibly TRBD1 (6 bases). The CDR3 is made up of 14 amino acids. In germline, CDR1 is SGHDT, CDR2 YYEEEE. V was cut by 2 bases and J by 5 bases, with 13 bases left in between.

This clonotype showed up many times. The CDR3 reads CASSFGPPATQYF. CDR3 bases: TGTGCCAGCAGCTTTGGACCCCCGGCTACGCAGTATTTT. J is TRBJ2-3 and V is TRBV7-3; no definite D call. Germline CDR1 is SGHTA and CDR2 is FQGTGA. The CDR3 covers 13 residues. V lost 3 bases and J 8 bases, leaving 12 bases between the germline ends.

The table lists this clonotype with many counts. The chain carries TRBV27 and TRBJ1-1; D gene ambiguous. The CDR3 spans 15 residues. Per the germline V gene, CDR1 is MNHEY and CDR2 is SMNVEV (reference sequence). Trimming left V 6 bases short and J 3 bases short, with 17 bases between. CDR3 nucleotides: TGTGCCAGCAGCTCGTCTGCGGGTTCGTACACTGAAGCTTTCTTT. The encoded protein is CASSSSAGSYTEAFF.

This clonotype was seen repeatedly, ten times or more. The V and J genes are TRBV9 and TRBJ2-7, with unresolved D. V was shortened by 0 bases and J by 6 bases, with 16 bases between the two germline ends. The germline V gene encodes CDR1 SGDLS and CDR2 YYNGEE. The CDR3 consists of 15 residues. CDR3 sequence (DNA): TGTGCCAGCAGCGTAGACCCCCTTCCGTCTAGCGAGCAGTACTTC. This translates into CASSVDPLPSSEQYF.

This clonotype was picked up many times. V is TRBV12-3 or TRBV12-4 and J is TRBJ1-2; D uncertain. The CDR3 is 13 amino acids. Trimming stripped 8 bases from V and 4 bases from J, with 14 bases between. CDR3 amino acids: CASSTRTSYGYTF. The CDR3 DNA is TGTGCCAGCTCAACAAGGACTTCCTATGGCTACACCTTC.

The chain links TRBV30 to TRBJ1-5, with D possibly TRBD1 on 6 matching bases. Between the trimmed V and J ends, which lost 0 bases and 6 bases, there was a span of 12 bases. CDR1 and CDR2 (germline): GTSNPN, SVGIG (reference sequence). The CDR3 extends over 14 amino acids. The CDR3, as DNA: TGTGCCTGGAGTGTAACCGGGGGCGGTCAGCCCCAGCATTTT. This translates into CAWSVTGGGQPQHF.

There are many counts of this clonotype. The V gene is TRBV29-1, the J gene TRBJ2-3; unclear D gene. The CDR3 extends over 13 amino acids. Germline assignment: CDR1 SQVTM and CDR2 ANQGSEA. The ends were cut back, 6 bases at V and 2 bases at J, with 12 bases in the middle. Written as DNA, the CDR3 is TGCAGCGTGCTGATTCAAACCACAGATACGCAGTATTTT. Translation gives CSVLIQTTDTQYF.

This clonotype was seen at least ten times. CDR3 loop: CASSPPQGGPYEQYF. CDR3 DNA sequence: TGTGCCAGCAGCCCACCCCAGGGGGGACCCTACGAGCAGTACTTC. The V gene is TRBV6-5, the J gene TRBJ2-7; weak D call: TRBD1 (7 bases). Germline V gene data show CDR1 as MNHEY and CDR2 as SVGAGI. The CDR3 totals 15 residues. Trimming stripped 6 bases from V and 2 bases from J, with 17 bases between.

V usage is TRBV7-9 and J usage is TRBJ1-1; no definite D call. V lost 2 bases to trimming and J lost 0 bases, with 10 bases between them. The germline CDR1 and CDR2 sequences are SEHNR and FQNEAQ (reference sequence). This CDR3 contains 15 residues. CDR3 in amino acids: CASSLSRPMNTEAFF. CDR3 DNA: TGTGCCAGCAGCTTAAGCAGACCCATGAACACTGAAGCTTTCTTT.

The table lists this clonotype with many counts. V gene TRBV4-1 combines with J gene TRBJ2-1, with 12 bases identical to TRBD2. Germline lookup yields CDR1 MGHRA and CDR2 YSYEKL. The trim removed 4 bases at V and 7 bases at J, leaving 11 bases unmatched. The CDR3 sequence is 17 residues long. This chain's CDR3 is CASSLFHPGLAGNEQFF. The CDR3 DNA follows: TGCGCCAGCAGCCTATTCCACCCGGGACTAGCGGGTAATGAGCAGTTCTTC.

This clonotype was detected ten times or more. This rearrangement joins TRBV30 to TRBJ2-7; tentatively, D is TRBD1 or TRBD2 (5 bases each). Germline V CDR1 and CDR2: GTSNPN, SVGIG (reference sequence). V was clipped by 5 bases and J by 9 bases, with 20 bases between them. CDR3 length: 13 amino acids. CDR3 DNA: TGTGCCTGGGGACTGTGGGGCGCTACGGGGCAGTACTTC. This sequence encodes CAWGLWGATGQYF.

This clonotype was detected ten times or more. This rearrangement joins TRBV7-9 to TRBJ2-3, with D possibly being TRBD2 (6 bases). The CDR3 spans 15 residues. Germline-derived CDR1 and CDR2 are SEHNR and FQNEAQ (reference sequence). Trimming shortened V by 4 bases and J by 6 bases, and 17 bases separated the two germline ends. DNA for the CDR3: TGTGCCAGCAGCTCTCGGGGAGGAGCAAGCGATACGCAGTATTTT. It codes for CASSSRGGASDTQYF.

In its sample, this clonotype was seen many times. The chain couples TRBV7-9 to TRBJ2-7; TRBD1 matches 7 bases. The CDR3 spans 14 residues. Germline-derived CDR1 and CDR2 are SEHNR and FQNEAQ (reference sequence). Germline trimming cut 3 bases from V and 3 bases from J; bases unmatched to any gene: 5. The CDR3 reads CASSFGQGVYEQYF. The CDR3 DNA reads as TGTGCCAGCAGCTTTGGCCAGGGGGTCTACGAGCAGTACTTC.

The sample holds many counts of this clonotype. The chain links TRBV14 to TRBJ2-7; 8 bases line up with TRBD1. Germline trimming cut 7 bases from V and 2 bases from J; bases unmatched to any gene: 7. The CDR3 covers 14 residues. Looked up from germline, CDR1 is SGHDN and CDR2 is FVKESK. The CDR3 spells CASTLTGATYEQYF. The CDR3 nucleotides read TGTGCCAGCACTCTGACAGGGGCCACCTACGAGCAGTACTTC. Combining the CDR3 with reference TRBV14 and TRBJ2-7 gives the whole variable domain EAGVTQFPSHSVIEKGQTVTLRCDPISGHDNLYWYRRVMGKEIKFLLHFVKESKQDESGMPNNRFLAERTGGTYSTLKVQPAELEDSGVYFCASTLTGATYEQYFGPGTRLTVT.

The rearrangement uses TRBV7-2 and TRBJ2-1, with 7 positions matching TRBD1. The CDR3 is 13 amino acids. J was trimmed by 12 bases and V by 2 bases; bases with no gene match: 7. Germline V lookup: CDR1 SGHTA, CDR2 FQGNSA. CDR3 bases: TGTGCCAGCAGCTTATACTACCCAGGGGGGCAGTTCTTC. Translation gives CASSLYYPGGQFF. The whole variable domain, filled in from reference TRBV7-2 and TRBJ2-1, reads GAGVSQSPSNKVTEKGKDVELRCDPISGHTALYWYRQSLGQGLEFLIYFQGNSAPDKSGLPSDRFSAERTGGSVSTLTIQRTQQEDSAVYLCASSLYYPGGQFFGPGTRLTVL.